Listed below are T cell receptor beta chains from one sample, sequenced in a study of T-cell memory formation after mild COVID-19. TCRdb recomputed calls from the 5' RACE reads with MiXCR, one row per CDR3 protein. The top ten clones hold approximately 8.4% of a sample with fewer than 600,000 distinct CDR3 sequences, about 20% of them seen once. The material sequenced was PBMCs or a T cell subset sorted from them (not recorded which). Receptors were obtained from an adult woman who had mild COVID-19 (a few samples of this study predate the infection). Cell type and time point are not known. CDR3s include the opening cysteine and the closing phenylalanine or tryptophan. D genes are given only for firm matches. Expanded clones get a size class; other rows say once, few or many, or leave the size out.

TRBV11-3	TRBJ2-3	few	-	CASSPPGPAGTDTQYF	TGTGCCAGCAGCCCCCCGGGACCTGCGGGCACAGATACGCAGTATTTT
TRBV9	TRBJ1-4	-	-	CASSPRMGKLFF	TGTGCCAGCAGCCCGCGGATGGGGAAACTGTTTTTT
TRBV4-2	TRBJ2-1	many	-	CASSQETASYNEQFF	TGTGCCAGCAGCCAAGAGACAGCCAGCTACAATGAGCAGTTCTTC
TRBV4-3	TRBJ2-1	few	-	CASSQVRGEQFF	TGCGCCAGCAGCCAAGTTCGAGGGGAGCAGTTCTTC
TRBV7-2	TRBJ2-7	-	TRBD2	CASSFRVGGSGYEQYF	TGTGCCAGCAGCTTTCGGGTTGGCGGGAGTGGCTACGAGCAGTACTTC
TRBV6-5	TRBJ2-3	-	TRBD2	CASNKRGITDTQYF	TGTGCCAGCAACAAGCGGGGTATCACAGATACGCAGTATTTT
TRBV4-1	TRBJ2-7	few	TRBD2	CASGRGGGDLWEQYF	TGCGCCAGCGGCCGCGGGGGTGGTGATTTATGGGAGCAGTACTTC
TRBV30	TRBJ2-1	few	TRBD1	CAWSNAPGQGLGEQFF	TGTGCCTGGAGTAACGCACCGGGACAGGGGCTGGGTGAGCAGTTCTTC
TRBV15	TRBJ2-5	-	-	CATSPGRIQETQYF	TGTGCCACCAGCCCAGGACGGATCCAAGAGACCCAGTACTTC
TRBV20-1	TRBJ2-7	few	TRBD1	CSARRPGTGGAYEQYF	TGCAGTGCTAGACGGCCCGGGACAGGGGGTGCCTACGAGCAGTACTTC
TRBV12-3/TRBV12-4	TRBJ1-1	-	-	CASSFGTLLNTEAFF	TGTGCCAGCAGTTTTGGCACGCTGCTGAACACTGAAGCTTTCTTT
TRBV6-1	TRBJ2-7	few	TRBD1	CASRRQGAPLEQYF	TGTGCCAGCAGGAGACAGGGGGCCCCCCTCGAGCAGTACTTC
TRBV9	TRBJ2-7	few	TRBD2	CASSVTGTSGGEQYF	TGTGCCAGCAGCGTAACCGGGACTAGCGGGGGTGAGCAGTACTTC
TRBV7-6	TRBJ2-7	-	TRBD2	CASSLGTSGGHEQYF	TGTGCCAGCAGCTTAGGTACTAGCGGGGGTCACGAGCAGTACTTC
TRBV29-1	TRBJ2-7	few	-	CSVEDPTAYEQYF	TGCAGCGTTGAAGACCCGACAGCATACGAGCAGTACTTC
TRBV10-3	TRBJ2-1	-	-	CAISESYRLSSYNEQFF	TGTGCCATCAGTGAGTCCTACAGGCTCAGCTCCTACAATGAGCAGTTCTTC